A selection of T cell receptor beta chains follows, all from one sample in a study of T-cell reconstitution after alpha-beta-depleted transplantation in children. TCRdb reprocessed the PCR reads with MiXCR, giving one entry per CDR3 protein. The table shows a few hundred thousand distinct CDR3 sequences, with 9.5% to 15% occurring only once. Specimen: PBMCs from the stem cell graft donor, collected from the stem cell graft. The receptors here all came from a human donor who donated a stem cell graft to a child with combined immunodeficiency. Both conserved end residues are part of each CDR3. Fields, in order: V gene, clone size, D gene, J gene, CDR3 DNA, CDR3 protein. A D gene is named only where the DNA matches it firmly. The size of a clone is reported for some rows only, either as once, few or many, or as a class for expanded clones.

V: TRBV12-3/TRBV12-4
size: .
D: .
J: TRBJ2-3
DNA: TGTGCCAGCAGTACCCCGTACGGGGGCCCAGATACGCAGTATTTT
CDR3: CASSTPYGGPDTQYF

V: TRBV7-9
size: many
D: .
J: TRBJ2-3
DNA: TGTGCCAGCAAAAGGGATGCCACAGATACGCAGTATTTT
CDR3: CASKRDATDTQYF

V: TRBV6-2/TRBV6-3
size: many
D: .
J: TRBJ1-3
DNA: TGTGCCAGCTCGACAGCATTCTCTGGAAACACCATATATTTT
CDR3: CASSTAFSGNTIYF

V: TRBV7-2
size: many
D: .
J: TRBJ1-1
DNA: TGTGCCAGCAGCTTAGCAGTAGGAAGCACTGAAGCTTTCTTT
CDR3: CASSLAVGSTEAFF

V: TRBV6-2/TRBV6-3
size: .
D: TRBD2
J: TRBJ2-1
DNA: TGTGCCAGCATCCAGAGCGGGAGGGCCTCCTACAATGAGCAGTTCTTC
CDR3: CASIQSGRASYNEQFF

V: TRBV3-1
size: .
D: TRBD2
J: TRBJ2-3
DNA: TGTGCCAGCAGCCAAGATTGGGGCCTAGCGGGAGTGGCGCAGTATTTT
CDR3: CASSQDWGLAGVAQYF

V: TRBV18
size: .
D: TRBD1
J: TRBJ2-5
DNA: TGTGCCAGTTCCGAGAGGGACAGGTGGGAGACCCAGTACTTC
CDR3: CASSERDRWETQYF

V: TRBV29-1
size: many
D: .
J: TRBJ2-7
DNA: TGCAGCGTTGAGTTGACCTACGAGCAGTACTTC
CDR3: CSVELTYEQYF

V: TRBV12-3/TRBV12-4
size: .
D: .
J: TRBJ2-7
DNA: TGTGCCAGCAGCCAGACAGGTGACTTCTACGAGCAGTACTTC
CDR3: CASSQTGDFYEQYF

V: TRBV7-6
size: .
D: .
J: TRBJ2-6
DNA: TGTGCCAGCAGCTCCCAACCTACTTTGACGGGTGGGGCCAACGTCCTGACTTTC
CDR3: CASSSQPTLTGGANVLTF

V: TRBV18
size: few
D: .
J: TRBJ2-1
DNA: TGTGCCAGCTCACCCTCCTACGCCCTTCGTGAGCAGTTCTTC
CDR3: CASSPSYALREQFF

V: TRBV5-1
size: .
D: TRBD1
J: TRBJ2-7
DNA: TGCGCCAGCAGCCAACAGGGGCGCGAGCAGTACTTC
CDR3: CASSQQGREQYF

V: TRBV29-1
size: few
D: TRBD1
J: TRBJ2-3
DNA: TGCAGCGTTGGGGGGCAGGGGGCGGCAGATACGCAGTATTTT
CDR3: CSVGGQGAADTQYF

V: TRBV12-3/TRBV12-4
size: many
D: TRBD1
J: TRBJ1-2
DNA: TGTGCCAGCAGTTTAGATGACAGGGTCTATGGCTACACCTTC
CDR3: CASSLDDRVYGYTF

V: TRBV5-1
size: .
D: TRBD2
J: TRBJ2-2
DNA: TGCGCCAGCAGCTTGGCCGCGAGACTAGCGGGCTCCCGGGAGCTGTTTTTT
CDR3: CASSLAARLAGSRELFF

V: TRBV4-3
size: few
D: TRBD1
J: TRBJ2-5
DNA: TGCGCCAGCAGCCAAGAGTGGACAGGGCAAGAGACCCAGTACTTC
CDR3: CASSQEWTGQETQYF

V: TRBV5-1
size: many
D: .
J: TRBJ2-5
DNA: TGCGCCAGCAGCATTAGCGGAACTGAAGGGGAGACCCAGTACTTC
CDR3: CASSISGTEGETQYF

V: TRBV12-3/TRBV12-4
size: few
D: TRBD1
J: TRBJ2-5
DNA: TGTGCCAGCAACCTGGCGGGACAGGGGGCGGCTGAGACCCAGTACTTC
CDR3: CASNLAGQGAAETQYF

V: TRBV18
size: few
D: TRBD1
J: TRBJ2-7
DNA: TGTGCCAGCTCACCCAGGGATCGGACAGGGGTCTACGAGCAGTACTTC
CDR3: CASSPRDRTGVYEQYF

V: TRBV5-1
size: many
D: .
J: TRBJ2-2
DNA: TGCGCCAGCAGCTTGGATTTGCCAGAGAACACCGGGGAGCTGTTTTTT
CDR3: CASSLDLPENTGELFF

V: TRBV5-1
size: many
D: TRBD1
J: TRBJ2-5
DNA: TGCGCCAGCAGCTACGGACAGGGACACAACCAAGAGACCCAGTACTTC
CDR3: CASSYGQGHNQETQYF

V: TRBV5-1
size: .
D: .
J: TRBJ1-1
DNA: TGCGCCAGCAGCTTTCTAGGGGCCTCGAACACTGAAGCTTTCTTT
CDR3: CASSFLGASNTEAFF

V: TRBV15
size: .
D: TRBD1
J: TRBJ1-6
DNA: TGTGCCACCAGCAGGGGACAGGGGGCTACCTATAATTCACCCCTCCACTTT
CDR3: CATSRGQGATYNSPLHF

V: TRBV7-9
size: .
D: TRBD1
J: TRBJ1-5
DNA: TGTGCCAGCAGCATGGGACAGTATCAGCCCCAGCATTTT
CDR3: CASSMGQYQPQHF

V: TRBV4-3
size: few
D: TRBD1
J: TRBJ1-4
DNA: TGCGCCAGCAGCCAAGACCTACCCGACAGGGGCTTTAATGAAAAACTGTTTTTT
CDR3: CASSQDLPDRGFNEKLFF

V: TRBV6-2/TRBV6-3
size: few
D: .
J: TRBJ1-1
DNA: TGTGCCAGCAGTTCCGCCCGGGGCACTGAAGCTTTCTTT
CDR3: CASSSARGTEAFF

V: TRBV5-1
size: few
D: .
J: TRBJ2-1
DNA: TGCGCCAGCAGCTTGCCTCCCGGGGTAAACGATGAGCAGTTCTTC
CDR3: CASSLPPGVNDEQFF

V: TRBV10-3
size: .
D: .
J: TRBJ2-7
DNA: TGTGCCATCAGTGAGGGAACAGGATTTTACGAGCAGTACTTC
CDR3: CAISEGTGFYEQYF

V: TRBV9
size: once
D: TRBD2
J: TRBJ2-7
DNA: TGTGCCAGCAGCGTTGGACTAGCGCTCTCCTACGAGCAGTACTTC
CDR3: CASSVGLALSYEQYF

V: TRBV30
size: .
D: TRBD2
J: TRBJ2-3
DNA: TGTGCCTGGAGCTCGGGAGGGCCCAAATCTTCGAACACAGATACGCAGTATTTT
CDR3: CAWSSGGPKSSNTDTQYF

V: TRBV29-1
size: many
D: .
J: TRBJ2-5
DNA: TGCAGCGTATGGGGGCGCGTGGAGACCCAGTACTTC
CDR3: CSVWGRVETQYF

V: TRBV7-3
size: .
D: TRBD1
J: TRBJ2-5
DNA: TGTGCCAGCAGCCGAACCGGGACAGGGGGAGAGACCCAGTACTTC
CDR3: CASSRTGTGGETQYF

V: TRBV20-1
size: .
D: .
J: TRBJ2-4
DNA: TGCAGTGCTCGTCCCTGGGGAGAAAACATTCAGTACTTC
CDR3: CSARPWGENIQYF

V: TRBV12-3/TRBV12-4
size: few
D: .
J: TRBJ2-3
DNA: TGTGCCAGCAGTCCGTCAGATACGCAGTATTTT
CDR3: CASSPSDTQYF

V: TRBV12-5
size: .
D: .
J: TRBJ1-2
DNA: TGTGCTAGTGCCCTGAGTCGGGCAGGGCCCTATGGCTACACCTTC
CDR3: CASALSRAGPYGYTF

V: TRBV7-9
size: many
D: .
J: TRBJ2-3
DNA: TGTGCCAGCAGCCTCACGATGGATGTGGATACGCAGTATTTT
CDR3: CASSLTMDVDTQYF

V: TRBV12-5
size: many
D: TRBD1
J: TRBJ2-1
DNA: TGTGCTAGTGGTTTGCAACTACAGGGGCACAATGAGCAGTTCTTC
CDR3: CASGLQLQGHNEQFF

V: TRBV5-1
size: .
D: .
J: TRBJ2-5
DNA: TGCGCCAGCAGCTTGGAGGGGAGCCCACTCCGAGGGGAGACCCAGTACTTC
CDR3: CASSLEGSPLRGETQYF

V: TRBV2
size: .
D: TRBD1
J: TRBJ1-2
DNA: TGTGCCAGCATCGGGACAGAAGATGGCTACACCTTC
CDR3: CASIGTEDGYTF

V: TRBV30
size: .
D: TRBD2
J: TRBJ2-7
DNA: TGTGCCTGGAGTGGCGGGAGGGACTACGAGCAGTACTTC
CDR3: CAWSGGRDYEQYF

V: TRBV5-1
size: .
D: .
J: TRBJ2-5
DNA: TGCGCCAGCAGCCGGAGGGGGCTCCAAGAGACCCAGTACTTC
CDR3: CASSRRGLQETQYF